A selection of T cell receptor beta chains follows, all from one sample in a study of control samples from healthy donors and cancer patients. Libraries were prepared by immunoSEQ multiplex PCR; TCRdb keeps only in-frame clonotypes and omits some of them. The profile covers 40,000 to 50,000 clones, with about three quarters appearing a single time and 17% taken by the ten largest. The material sequenced was formalin-fixed, paraffin-embedded tissue. The receptors come from a male donor with melanoma. CDR3s include the opening cysteine and the closing phenylalanine or tryptophan. D genes are given only for firm matches. Size tells how often a clone was seen (once, few, many) or the class of an expanded clone, and some rows leave it out.

TRBV10-3	-	TRBJ2-7	once	TGTGCCATCAAAGCAGGGCAGGTCTACGAGCAGTACTTC	CAIKAGQVYEQYF
TRBV9	TRBD2	TRBJ2-1	-	TGTGCCAGCAGCCCCACAGAACTAGCGGGAAATGAGCAGTTCTTC	CASSPTELAGNEQFF
TRBV7-9	TRBD2	TRBJ2-7	-	TGTGCCAGCAGCTTAGGGGCTACGGGACTAGCAGTCTACGAGCAGTACTTC	CASSLGATGLAVYEQYF
TRBV5-1	-	TRBJ2-1	-	TGCGCCAGCAGCTTGGCGGTGATAGCAGGATACTACAATGAGCAGTTCTTC	CASSLAVIAGYYNEQFF
TRBV28	-	TRBJ2-7	-	TGTGCCAGCAGTTTGGCAGGGGCCAGTTCCTACGAGCAGTACTTC	CASSLAGASSYEQYF
TRBV19	TRBD2	TRBJ2-7	-	TGTGCCACCAGACTAGCGGAATCCTACGAGCAGTACTTC	CATRLAESYEQYF
TRBV5-4	TRBD2	TRBJ2-1	-	TGTGCCAGCTTAACTTCTAGCGGGAGTACAGATGAGCAGTTCTTC	CASLTSSGSTDEQFF
TRBV14	TRBD1	TRBJ2-7	-	TGTGCCAGCAGCCAGATCGGACAGGGGGCCTCCTACGAGCAGTACTTC	CASSQIGQGASYEQYF
TRBV7-9	TRBD2	TRBJ2-1	-	TGTGCCAGCAGCCCCTTAGCGGGAGTGGGATACAATGAGCAGTTCTTC	CASSPLAGVGYNEQFF
TRBV9	TRBD1	TRBJ2-7	-	TGTGCCAGCAGCGCCTCCGGGACAGGGACCTACGAGCAGTACTTC	CASSASGTGTYEQYF
TRBV28	TRBD2	TRBJ2-1	once	TGTGCCAGCAGGAACAGCGGGAGTTTGTTCAAGAATGAGCAGTTCTTC	CASRNSGSLFKNEQFF
TRBV28	-	TRBJ2-2	-	TGTGCCGGACGGAAACCGGCCGGGGAGCTGTTTTTT	CAGRKPAGELFF
TRBV5-4	-	TRBJ2-6	few	TGTGCCAGCAGCGGATCAGTGCCCTCTGGGGCCAACGTCCTGACTTTC	CASSGSVPSGANVLTF
TRBV20-1	TRBD1	TRBJ1-1	many	TGCAGTTTCAGGGGGCGTGGTGAAGCTTTCTTT	CSFRGRGEAFF
TRBV2	TRBD1	TRBJ1-6	-	TGTGCCAGCAGTGTCCGGGACAGGGATTCACCCCTCCACTTT	CASSVRDRDSPLHF
TRBV3-1/TRBV3-2	-	TRBJ1-1	few	TGTGCCAGCAGCCAGGGGGTGGGTGAAGCTTTCTTT	CASSQGVGEAFF
TRBV6-6	TRBD1	TRBJ1-1	-	TGTGCCAGCAGGGGCCGACAGGGGTTGATCACTGAAGCTTTCTTT	CASRGRQGLITEAFF
TRBV9	-	TRBJ1-3	-	TGTGCCAGCAGCCGGGTAACCGGAAACACCATATATTTT	CASSRVTGNTIYF
TRBV9	TRBD2	TRBJ2-1	few	TGTGCCAGCAGCCCCTTAAGACTAGCGGGAGAGGATGAGCAGTTCTTC	CASSPLRLAGEDEQFF
TRBV18	-	TRBJ1-1	-	TGTGCCAGCTCACCGAACATGAACACTGAAGCTTTCTTT	CASSPNMNTEAFF
TRBV12-3/TRBV12-4	TRBD1	TRBJ1-1	-	TGTGCCAGCATCCAGACAGGGGGCACTGAAGCTTTCTTT	CASIQTGGTEAFF
TRBV30	TRBD2	TRBJ2-4	few	TGTGCCTGGAGTGGCTTCAGCGGGAGCGGGGCCAAAAACATTCAGTACTTC	CAWSGFSGSGAKNIQYF
TRBV23-1	-	TRBJ1-5	-	TGCGCCAGCAGTCAATCGGGTCTGACCCACAATAGCAATCAGCCCCAGCATTTT	CASSQSGLTHNSNQPQHF
TRBV7-2	-	TRBJ2-7	-	TGTGCCAGCAGCTTAGGTCAGGGCGCGTACGAGCAGTACTTC	CASSLGQGAYEQYF
TRBV5-1	-	TRBJ2-3	-	TGCGCCAGCAAGCTTGAGGGCGCCGGTACAGATACGCAGTATTTT	CASKLEGAGTDTQYF
TRBV9	-	TRBJ1-4	large	TGTGCCAGCAATCTTGGGGGTCAGAATGAAAAACTGTTTTTT	CASNLGGQNEKLFF
TRBV13	TRBD2	TRBJ2-7	many	TGTGCCAGCAGCTCCTCGGGACTAGGGGTATACGAGCAGTACTTC	CASSSSGLGVYEQYF
TRBV18	-	TRBJ2-7	-	TGTGCCAGTTCGACAGAGAACTACGAGCAGTACTTC	CASSTENYEQYF
TRBV24-1	TRBD1	TRBJ2-5	-	TGTGCCACCAGTGATTACGGACAGGGGTCGGAGACCCAGTACTTC	CATSDYGQGSETQYF
TRBV7-6	-	TRBJ2-3	once	TGTGCCAGCAGCCGTGGCCTCCCGCGCACAGATACGCAGTATTTT	CASSRGLPRTDTQYF
TRBV3-1/TRBV3-2	-	TRBJ2-3	-	TGTGCCAGCAGCCAGAAGCTGGGTACGCAGTATTTT	CASSQKLGTQYF
TRBV7-3	TRBD2	TRBJ2-7	-	TGTGCCAGCAGGTCAGCTAGCGGGAGTGGCTACGAGCAGTACTTC	CASRSASGSGYEQYF
TRBV11-2	TRBD2	TRBJ2-5	-	TGTGCCAGCAGCTTAGCCGGGGGGAGGGAGACCCAGTACTTC	CASSLAGGRETQYF
TRBV30	-	TRBJ1-4	-	TGTGCCTGGAGTGTACCAGGGCTTAATGAAAAACTGTTTTTT	CAWSVPGLNEKLFF
TRBV28	-	TRBJ1-4	once	TGTGCCAGCAGTTTAAGGCAGATTAGTAATGAAAAACTGTTTTTT	CASSLRQISNEKLFF
TRBV5-1	-	TRBJ2-2	few	TGCGCCAGCAGCCTCCAACCGGGGGCGAACACCGGGGAGCTGTTTTTT	CASSLQPGANTGELFF
TRBV27	-	TRBJ2-2	-	TGTGCCAGCAGCCCTTACAGAACCGGGGAGCTGTTTTTT	CASSPYRTGELFF
TRBV11-2	TRBD2	TRBJ2-1	-	TGTGCCAGCAGCTTAGATCTCCGGGAGGGACGGAATGAGCAGTTCTTC	CASSLDLREGRNEQFF
TRBV3-1/TRBV3-2	TRBD2	TRBJ2-7	-	TGTGCCAGCAGCCAAGGCCACTTTAGCGGGATAAGCTACGAGCAGTACTTC	CASSQGHFSGISYEQYF
TRBV10-3	TRBD2	TRBJ2-7	-	TGTGCCATCACCCCGGCTAGCGGCACCTACGAGCAGTACTTC	CAITPASGTYEQYF
TRBV6-5	-	TRBJ2-7	-	TGTGCCAGCAGTGACTCCGAAGTTAGCTCCTACGAGCAGTACTTC	CASSDSEVSSYEQYF
TRBV28	TRBD1	TRBJ2-7	-	TGTGCCAGCAGCACGGACAGGGAAATCTCTCGCGAGCAGTACTTC	CASSTDREISREQYF
TRBV4-2	-	TRBJ1-2	-	TGTGCCAGCAGCCAAGATCGGCAGGGGATTGATGGCTACACCTTC	CASSQDRQGIDGYTF
TRBV19	-	TRBJ2-2	once	TGTGCCAGTAGTATAGGGGGCGTCACGAACACCGGGGAGCTGTTTTTT	CASSIGGVTNTGELFF
TRBV7-2	-	TRBJ1-5	-	TGTGCCAGCAGCCCGGCGGGGGTCAATCAGCCCCAGCATTTT	CASSPAGVNQPQHF
TRBV2	-	TRBJ2-1	-	TGTGCCAGCAGTCCTAGAAGGGGCTACAATGAGCAGTTCTTC	CASSPRRGYNEQFF
TRBV6-5	-	TRBJ1-1	-	TGTGCCAGCAGTCAACAGGGGAACACTGAAGCTTTCTTT	CASSQQGNTEAFF